Listed below are T cell receptor beta chains from one sample, sequenced in a study of T cell changes during pregnancy in multiple sclerosis. Sequenced by immunoSEQ multiplex PCR; TCRdb stores in-frame clones only, minus some. Found here are around 69,000 clones, 90% to 95% of them singletons; the top ten hold over 2%. The material was peripheral blood, obtained in the second trimester of pregnancy. Receptors originate from a female donor in good health, enrolled as a control in a pregnancy study. Both conserved end residues are part of each CDR3. D genes are given only for firm matches. Size is stated for part of the rows, as once, few or many counts, or as a class when the clone is expanded.

length | D | size | J | V | CDR3 | DNA
17 | TRBD2 | NA | TRBJ2-3 | TRBV7-2 | CASSLEGLAGRTDTQYF | TGTGCCAGCAGCTTAGAAGGGCTAGCGGGGCGCACAGATACGCAGTATTTT
14 | NA | NA | TRBJ2-7 | TRBV7-9 | CASSRNPTANEQYF | TGTGCCAGCAGCCGTAACCCGACAGCCAACGAGCAGTACTTC
12 | NA | NA | TRBJ1-1 | TRBV28 | CASSFGWQAAFF | TGTGCCAGCAGTTTCGGTTGGCAGGCAGCTTTCTTT
14 | NA | NA | TRBJ1-4 | TRBV9 | CASSAQGFNQKLFF | TGTGCCAGCAGCGCCCAGGGGTTTAATCAAAAACTGTTTTTT
15 | NA | NA | TRBJ2-7 | TRBV7-9 | CASSLEEGGRYEQYF | TGTGCCAGCAGCTTAGAGGAGGGCGGAAGATACGAGCAGTACTTC
14 | NA | NA | TRBJ2-2 | TRBV4-2 | CASSLGGRTGELFF | TGTGCCAGCAGCCTGGGGGGGCGGACCGGGGAGCTGTTTTTT
14 | NA | NA | TRBJ2-7 | TRBV5-5 | CASSLQTGTYEQYF | TGTGCCAGCAGCTTGCAGACAGGCACCTACGAGCAGTACTTC
13 | NA | NA | TRBJ2-2 | TRBV6-6 | CASSYSETGELFF | TGTGCCAGCAGTTACTCGGAGACCGGGGAGCTGTTTTTT
15 | TRBD1 | NA | TRBJ1-1 | TRBV5-8 | CASNRGALPNTEAFF | TGTGCCAGTAACAGGGGGGCCCTACCGAACACTGAAGCTTTCTTT
15 | TRBD1 | NA | TRBJ2-1 | TRBV19 | CASTRDGTVYNEQFF | TGTGCCAGTACCCGGGATGGGACAGTCTACAATGAGCAGTTCTTC
16 | TRBD2 | NA | TRBJ2-3 | TRBV4-3 | CASSEGLAGITDTQYF | TGCGCCAGCAGCGAGGGACTAGCGGGAATCACAGATACGCAGTATTTT
13 | TRBD2 | NA | TRBJ2-1 | TRBV18 | CASSTGGGNEQFF | TGTGCCAGCTCTACCGGGGGAGGGAATGAGCAGTTCTTC
14 | NA | NA | TRBJ2-5 | TRBV14 | CASSQGGGPKTQYF | TGTGCCAGCAGCCAGGGCGGGGGCCCAAAGACCCAGTACTTC
17 | NA | NA | TRBJ1-5 | TRBV18 | CASSPNGAGPSNQPQHF | TGTGCCAGCTCACCGAATGGGGCAGGGCCTAGCAATCAGCCCCAGCATTTT
15 | NA | NA | TRBJ2-7 | TRBV4-2 | CASSAPTVGSDEQYF | TGTGCCAGCAGCGCACCGACAGTGGGCAGCGACGAGCAGTACTTC
15 | NA | NA | TRBJ2-7 | TRBV5-6 | CASSSYPGRENEQYF | TGTGCCAGCAGTTCCTACCCAGGTCGGGAAAACGAGCAGTACTTC
14 | TRBD1 | NA | TRBJ2-2 | TRBV6-4 | CASSETGVTGELFF | TGTGCCAGCAGTGAAACAGGGGTCACCGGGGAGCTGTTTTTT
14 | NA | NA | TRBJ2-5 | TRBV7-6 | CASRLQGWRETQYF | TGTGCCAGCAGACTACAGGGTTGGCGAGAGACCCAGTACTTC
16 | NA | NA | TRBJ1-2 | TRBV7-2 | CASSHSPGDLNYGYTF | TGTGCCAGCAGCCATAGCCCAGGGGATCTTAACTATGGCTACACCTTC
15 | NA | NA | TRBJ2-4 | TRBV5-3 | CARSPGRQPKNIQYF | TGTGCCAGAAGCCCCGGGAGACAGCCCAAAAACATTCAGTACTTC
15 | NA | NA | TRBJ1-5 | TRBV5-8 | CASTLGEDGNQPQHF | TGTGCCAGCACCCTCGGGGAAGATGGCAATCAGCCCCAGCATTTT
12 | NA | NA | TRBJ1-2 | TRBV19 | CASNRGLEGYTF | TGTGCCAGTAACCGAGGGCTAGAGGGCTACACCTTC
13 | NA | NA | TRBJ1-5 | TRBV5-1 | CASSFEGDQPQHF | TGCGCCAGCAGCTTCGAGGGGGATCAGCCCCAGCATTTT
15 | TRBD1 | NA | TRBJ2-3 | TRBV6-1 | CASSGWTGEGDTQYF | TGTGCCAGCAGTGGATGGACAGGGGAGGGGGATACGCAGTATTTT
16 | TRBD1 | NA | TRBJ1-1 | TRBV18 | CASSPAATGTNTEAFF | TGTGCCAGCTCACCAGCGGCGACAGGGACGAACACTGAAGCTTTCTTT
13 | NA | NA | TRBJ1-2 | TRBV5-6 | CASSRGQHYGYTF | TGTGCCAGCAGCCGCGGACAGCACTATGGCTACACCTTC
15 | TRBD1 | once | TRBJ2-7 | TRBV28 | CASSPIGTGFYEQYF | TGTGCCAGCAGTCCCATTGGGACAGGGTTCTACGAGCAGTACTTC
15 | TRBD2 | once | TRBJ2-3 | TRBV7-9 | CASSLMGGRLNTQYF | TGTGCCAGCAGCTTAATGGGGGGGAGGTTGAATACGCAGTATTTT
15 | TRBD1 | once | TRBJ1-5 | TRBV18 | CASSRTGTGDQPQHF | TGTGCCAGCTCACGAACCGGGACAGGGGATCAGCCCCAGCATTTT
14 | NA | NA | TRBJ1-2 | TRBV10-3 | CAISEFGETYGYTF | TGTGCCATCAGTGAGTTCGGGGAAACTTATGGCTACACCTTC
17 | NA | NA | TRBJ2-6 | TRBV2 | CASSGGSPSSGANVLTF | TGTGCCAGCAGTGGGGGCAGTCCCAGCTCTGGGGCCAACGTCCTGACTTTC
13 | NA | NA | TRBJ2-7 | TRBV30 | CAWSVRPGYEQYF | TGTGCCTGGAGTGTACGCCCCGGGTACGAGCAGTACTTC
15 | TRBD1 | NA | TRBJ2-3 | TRBV7-3 | CASSLQGVGTDTQYF | TGTGCCAGCAGCTTACAGGGGGTTGGCACAGATACGCAGTATTTT
13 | TRBD2 | once | TRBJ2-7 | TRBV10-2 | CASSGIAGPREYF | TGCGCCAGCAGTGGGATAGCGGGGCCCCGGGAGTACTTC
13 | NA | NA | TRBJ1-3 | TRBV28 | CASSARQRNTIYF | TGTGCCAGCAGTGCCCGACAGAGAAACACCATATATTTT
14 | NA | NA | TRBJ2-5 | TRBV7-2 | CASSLESRGETQYF | TGTGCCAGCAGCTTAGAGAGCCGCGGGGAGACCCAGTACTTC
13 | NA | NA | TRBJ2-2 | TRBV2 | CAGRADRTGELFF | TGTGCCGGACGAGCCGACAGGACCGGGGAGCTGTTTTTT
14 | TRBD1 | NA | TRBJ2-7 | TRBV4-3 | CASSPGQGEDEQYF | TGCGCCAGCAGCCCAGGACAGGGTGAAGACGAGCAGTACTTC
15 | TRBD1 | NA | TRBJ2-7 | TRBV5-1 | CASSQGQGHTYEQYF | TGCGCCAGCAGCCAAGGACAGGGTCACACCTACGAGCAGTACTTC
12 | NA | NA | TRBJ2-5 | TRBV11-2 | CASSQGTETQYF | TGTGCCAGCAGCCAGGGGACGGAGACCCAGTACTTC
14 | NA | NA | TRBJ1-5 | TRBV2 | CASSDRSGNQPQHF | TGTGCCAGCAGTGACCGCAGCGGCAATCAGCCCCAGCATTTT
14 | TRBD1 | once | TRBJ1-2 | TRBV5-6 | CASSFVTGAYGYTF | TGTGCCAGCAGCTTTGTCACAGGGGCCTATGGCTACACCTTC
13 | NA | NA | TRBJ2-1 | TRBV19 | CASSMGPWDEQFF | TGTGCCAGTAGTATGGGCCCTTGGGATGAGCAGTTCTTC
14 | NA | once | TRBJ1-4 | TRBV9 | CASSPSEATGKLFF | TGTGCCAGCAGCCCCAGCGAGGCGACAGGAAAACTGTTTTTT
14 | TRBD2 | NA | TRBJ2-7 | TRBV27 | CASSLGAGRDEQYF | TGTGCCAGCAGTTTAGGTGCAGGGAGGGACGAGCAGTACTTC
16 | NA | NA | TRBJ2-2 | TRBV5-1 | CASSFPQGGNTGELFF | TGCGCCAGCAGCTTTCCTCAGGGGGGTAACACCGGGGAGCTGTTTTTT
13 | TRBD1 | NA | TRBJ2-1 | TRBV10-3 | CAIKGTGVFEQFF | TGTGCCATCAAAGGGACAGGGGTTTTTGAGCAGTTCTTC
14 | TRBD1 | NA | TRBJ1-6 | TRBV19 | CASDETGGYSPLHF | TGTGCCAGTGATGAGACAGGGGGATATTCACCCCTCCACTTT
15 | TRBD1 | NA | TRBJ2-7 | TRBV28 | CASSLPRQGVYEQYF | TGTGCCAGCAGTTTACCCAGACAGGGGGTCTACGAGCAGTACTTC
15 | NA | NA | TRBJ2-7 | TRBV14 | CASSTAGKLAYEQYF | TGTGCCAGCAGCACTGCAGGGAAATTGGCCTACGAGCAGTACTTC
18 | NA | once | TRBJ1-2 | TRBV14 | CASSPRRGGDGLSYGYTF | TGTGCCAGCAGCCCCCGAAGGGGGGGCGATGGCCTATCCTATGGCTACACCTTC
13 | NA | NA | TRBJ1-5 | TRBV4-3 | CASSHLRNQPQHF | TGCGCCAGCAGCCATCTACGGAATCAGCCCCAGCATTTT
18 | TRBD2 | NA | TRBJ2-2 | TRBV4-3 | CASSRRPPAGGYTGELFF | TGCGCCAGCAGCCGCAGACCCCCAGCGGGGGGCTACACCGGGGAGCTGTTTTTT
14 | TRBD1 | NA | TRBJ1-2 | TRBV2 | CASSEAGGADGYTF | TGTGCCAGCAGTGAAGCAGGGGGCGCGGATGGCTACACCTTC
15 | TRBD2 | once | TRBJ2-1 | TRBV7-3 | CASSNQTGGPNEQFF | TGTGCCAGCAGCAATCAAACGGGGGGGCCAAATGAGCAGTTCTTC